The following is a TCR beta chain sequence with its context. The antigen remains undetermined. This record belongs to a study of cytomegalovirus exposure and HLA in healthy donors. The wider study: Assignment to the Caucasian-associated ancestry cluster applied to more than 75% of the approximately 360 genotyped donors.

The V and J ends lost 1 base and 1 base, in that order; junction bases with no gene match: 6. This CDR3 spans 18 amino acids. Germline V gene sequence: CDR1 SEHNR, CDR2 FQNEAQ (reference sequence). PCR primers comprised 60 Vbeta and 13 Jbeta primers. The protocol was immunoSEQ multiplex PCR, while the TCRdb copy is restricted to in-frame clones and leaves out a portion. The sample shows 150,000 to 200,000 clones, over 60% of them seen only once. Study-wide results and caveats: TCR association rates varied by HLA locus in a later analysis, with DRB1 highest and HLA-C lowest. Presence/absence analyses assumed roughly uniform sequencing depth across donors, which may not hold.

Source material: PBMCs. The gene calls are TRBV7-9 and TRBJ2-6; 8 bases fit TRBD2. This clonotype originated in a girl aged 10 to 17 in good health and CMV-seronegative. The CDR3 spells CASSLGRGAISGANVLTF. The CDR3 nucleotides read TGTGCCAGCAGCTTAGGGCGGGGGGCGATTTCTGGGGCCAACGTCCTGACTTTC. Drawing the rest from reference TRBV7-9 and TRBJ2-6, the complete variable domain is DTGVSQNPRHKITKRGQNVTFRCDPISEHNRLYWYRQTLGQGPEFLTYFQNEAQLEKSRLLSDRFSAERPKGSFSTLEIQRTEQGDSAMYLCASSLGRGAISGANVLTFGAGSRLTVL.